This passage covers 4 T cell receptor beta chains from one sample sequenced in a study of spatial heterogeneity in lung cancer (dated by TCRdb to between 2019 and 2020). Library generation was performed with 5' RACE. The sample was run on a NextSeq 500. TCRdb reran the public reads through fastp at Q25 and MiXCR, keeping productive beta chains. Rows are combined by CDR3 protein, so each entry shows the most common genes and DNA. The sample table shows about 22,000 distinct CDR3 sequences, and under 3.5% are seen once. The biggest ten clones account for roughly 7.5% of the sample. The full study reports these points: The tumor nonsynonymous mutation count correlated with the number of expanded intratumoral alpha and beta TCRs.

What the time point label conveys for this sample: sample taken at primary tumor resection. Their antigens are not known. The input for sequencing was lung tumor tissue, taken at surgery. Receptors originate from a male donor with early-stage non-small cell lung cancer.

This clonotype was observed many times. Germline is not matched at one junction end, which may reflect a read error. The chain recombines TRBV7-4 with TRBJ2-7; weak D call: TRBD2 (5 bases). Germline V gene lookup returns CDR1 SGHVT and CDR2 SQSDAQ. CDR3 length equals 10 residues. The CDR3 protein is CASSLDGERF. CDR3 nucleotide sequence: TGTGCCAGCAGCTTAGATGGGGAGCGCTTC. The variable domain in full, completed from reference TRBV7-4 and TRBJ2-7, reads GAGVSQSPRYKVAKRGRDVALRCDSISGHVTLYWYRQTLGQGSEVLTYSQSDAQRDKSGRPSGRFSAERPERSVSTLKIQRTEQGDSAVYLCASSLDGERFGPGTRLTVT.

This clonotype was detected many times. The J gene is TRBJ2-4, the V gene TRBV4-1; 8 bases map to TRBD1. This CDR3 is built from 17 residues. The ends lost 3 bases at V and 4 bases at J; junction bases unmatched: 11. CDR1 is MGHRA and CDR2 is YSYEKL in the germline V gene. CDR3 amino acids: CASSHPDRGEIKNIQYF. The CDR3, as DNA: TGCGCCAGCAGCCACCCCGACAGGGGCGAGATAAAAAACATTCAGTACTTC.

This clonotype was seen at least ten times. CDR3 region: CSARRSGRAYEQYF. The CDR3 nucleotides read TGCAGTGCTAGACGGAGCGGGAGGGCCTACGAGCAGTACTTC. J is TRBJ2-7 and V is TRBV20-1; 10 bases line up with TRBD2. This CDR3 is 14 amino acids long. Germline V lookup: CDR1 DFQATT, CDR2 SNEGSKA (reference sequence). The trim removed 2 bases at V and 2 bases at J, leaving 3 bases unmatched.

There are many counts of this clonotype. The rearrangement uses TRBV4-2 and TRBJ1-2, with D unresolved. The germline V gene has CDR1 LGHNA and CDR2 YNFKEQ. This CDR3 has 15 amino acids. Deletions cut 1 base from V and 2 bases from J, with 11 bases between. Here the CDR3 reads CASSQGMTLNYGYTF. For the CDR3, the DNA is TGTGCCAGCAGCCAAGGGATGACCCTGAACTATGGCTACACCTTC.